These 18 T cell receptor beta chains were sequenced from one sample in a study of radiation and T cells in renal cell carcinoma. Indicated time point: blood 2 weeks post-SBRT. The treatment: 15 Gy SBRT to primary tumor, nephrectomy 4 weeks later. The protocol was immunoSEQ multiplex PCR, while the TCRdb copy is restricted to in-frame clones and leaves out a portion. The sample consists of 160,000 or so clones, roughly 87% of them appearing once. The specimen was blood, collected from a patient whose treatment included radiotherapy and nephrectomy. Source of these receptors: a woman aged 50 to 60 with renal cell carcinoma.

The rearrangement joins TRBV6-6 to TRBJ2-3, with D unresolved. Trimming removed 0 bases at V and 6 bases at J, with 13 bases between. CDR3 length: 15 residues. Per the germline V gene, CDR1 is MNHNY and CDR2 is SVGAGI (reference sequence). In DNA, the CDR3 is TGTGCCAGCAGTTACTCGATAGCTCGTGGGGATACGCAGTATTTT. Amino acid sequence: CASSYSIARGDTQYF.

The CDR3 coding sequence is TGTGCCAGCAGTGACTTGGGGGGTAGTGATGAGCAGTTCTTC. Translated: CASSDLGGSDEQFF. The rearrangement uses TRBV6-1 and TRBJ2-1; TRBD2 is a possible D gene (6 bases). The CDR3 totals 14 residues. Germline CDR1 is MNHNS and CDR2 is SASEGT. V gave up 3 bases and J gave up 8 bases, with 14 bases separating them.

This clone was recorded a few times. This rearrangement joins TRBV11-2 to TRBJ1-2; D gene unclear. This CDR3 region has 12 residues. Per the germline V gene, CDR1 is SGHAT and CDR2 is FQNNGV. V lost 5 bases and J 8 bases, leaving 12 bases between the germline ends. This CDR3 reads CASSPGEGGYTF. The CDR3 DNA sequence: TGTGCCAGCAGCCCTGGGGAGGGAGGCTACACCTTC. Combining the CDR3 with reference TRBV11-2 and TRBJ1-2 gives the whole variable domain EAGVAQSPRYKIIEKRQSVAFWCNPISGHATLYWYQQILGQGPKLLIQFQNNGVVDDSQLPKDRFSAERLKGVDSTLKIQPAKLEDSAVYLCASSPGEGGYTFGSGTRLTVV.

The CDR3 nucleotides read TGCGCCAGCAGCTTGGTTAGCGGGGGGCTCTACAATGAGCAGTTCTTC. This sequence encodes CASSLVSGGLYNEQFF. The J gene is TRBJ2-1, the V gene TRBV5-1; the match to TRBD2 covers 10 bases. Trimming at V came to 0 bases and at J to 3 bases, leaving 3 bases not matched to a gene. CDR3 length equals 16 residues. Germline CDR1 reads SGHRS; CDR2 reads YFSETQ.

This chain links TRBV9 with TRBJ1-1; 8 positions agree with TRBD1. The V gene's germline CDR1 is SGDLS and CDR2 YYNGEE. The CDR3 totals 17 residues. V trimming: 0 bases; J trimming: 2 bases; junction bases outside the gene matches: 9. This CDR3 is CASSVGQGYGLNTEAFF. The CDR3 DNA follows: TGTGCCAGCAGCGTAGGACAGGGGTACGGGCTTAACACTGAAGCTTTCTTT.

This sequence joins TRBV19 and TRBJ2-7; no definite D call. Germline CDR1 reads LNHDA; CDR2 reads SQIVND (reference sequence). The CDR3 extends over 13 amino acids. V dropped 9 bases and J dropped 1 base, with 13 bases sitting between them. CDR3 coding DNA: TGTGCCAGCTCGGAGCCGATTTCCTACGAGCAGTACTTC. This gives the protein CASSEPISYEQYF.

CDR3 coding DNA: TGTGCCAGCCGCAGGTTAGACGGTCCCTACGAGCAGTACTTC. Translated: CASRRLDGPYEQYF. The genes are TRBV19 and TRBJ2-7; D gene unclear. V shed 9 bases and J shed 2 bases, with 17 bases lying between them. Per germline, CDR1 LNHDA and CDR2 SQIVND (reference sequence). This CDR3 is 14 amino acids long.

The V gene is TRBV6-4, the J gene TRBJ2-6, with D uncertain. Per the germline V gene, CDR1 is MRHNA and CDR2 is SNTAGT. The CDR3 extends over 17 amino acids. Trimming cost V 6 bases and J 3 bases, with 18 bases left between them. The CDR3 protein is CASSPVGFQLGANVLTF. Written as DNA, the CDR3 is TGTGCCAGCAGCCCGGTAGGGTTTCAGCTTGGGGCCAACGTCCTGACTTTC.

The chain employs TRBV30 and TRBJ1-1; 7 bases are a match to TRBD1. The V segment lost 4 bases and the J segment 0 bases; nucleotides outside the gene matches: 5. The CDR3 is 14 residues long. Germline CDR1 reads GTSNPN; CDR2 reads SVGIG (reference sequence). The CDR3 region has the DNA TGTGCCTGGACCCCCGGGACAGTGAACACTGAAGCTTTCTTT. It codes for CAWTPGTVNTEAFF.

This clone has a handful of counts. The V call is TRBV7-2, the J call TRBJ2-3, with TRBD1 matching 9 bases. V gave up 3 bases and J gave up 6 bases; unmatched junction bases: 7. This CDR3 is built from 15 residues. Germline V gene lookup returns CDR1 SGHTA and CDR2 FQGNSA. CDR3: CASSFQHGTGDTQYF. CDR3 DNA sequence: TGTGCCAGCAGCTTTCAGCACGGGACAGGGGATACGCAGTATTTT.

The chain employs TRBV2 and TRBJ2-7; TRBD1 matches 10 bases. The germline V gene has CDR1 SNHLY and CDR2 FYNNEI. V was clipped by 6 bases and J by 3 bases; unmatched bases: 5. This CDR3 comprises 14 residues. The CDR3 sequence: CASSADRGGYEQYF. The CDR3 DNA sequence: TGTGCCAGCAGCGCGGACAGGGGGGGCTACGAGCAGTACTTC.

V and J are TRBV14 and TRBJ1-2, with TRBD1 matching over 7 bases. CDR1 SGHDN and CDR2 FVKESK come from the germline V gene. J lost 2 bases, V lost 4 bases, and 1 base had no gene match. This CDR3 comprises 13 residues. The CDR3 spells CASSPGQNYGYTF. Here the CDR3 DNA reads TGTGCCAGCAGCCCGGGACAGAACTATGGCTACACCTTC.

The chain has TRBV7-2 and TRBJ1-4; D is unresolved. Germline-derived CDR1 and CDR2 are SGHTA and FQGNSA. V was trimmed by 1 base and J by 1 base, leaving 7 bases between them. This CDR3 is built from 15 residues. In DNA, the CDR3 is TGTGCCAGCAGCTTAGGCAGGTTAACTAATGAAAAACTGTTTTTT. This gives the protein CASSLGRLTNEKLFF.

The chain recombines TRBV11-1 with TRBJ2-2; 7 bases match TRBD1. Unmatched junction bases numbered 4, after V lost 5 bases and J lost 1 base. The germline V gene encodes CDR1 SGHAT and CDR2 FQDESV (reference sequence). The CDR3 is 15 residues long. This CDR3 is CASSPRTGNTGELFF. DNA of the CDR3: TGTGCCAGCAGCCCGAGGACAGGGAACACCGGGGAGCTGTTTTTT.

The gene calls are TRBV2 and TRBJ1-1, with D possibly being TRBD1 (5 bases). CDR3 length: 13 amino acids. Germline assignment: CDR1 SNHLY and CDR2 FYNNEI. V lost 10 bases and J lost 0, with 12 bases in between. CDR3 region: CATARGMNTEAFF. CDR3 nucleotide sequence: TGTGCCACTGCAAGGGGAATGAACACTGAAGCTTTCTTT.

The J gene is TRBJ1-2, the V gene TRBV18; no clear D. Between the trimmed V and J ends, which lost 2 bases and 3 bases, there was a span of 13 bases. The CDR3 runs 15 residues. Germline V gives CDR1 KGHSH, CDR2 LQKENI. The CDR3 is CASSPGSGEHYGYTF. The CDR3 DNA follows: TGTGCCAGCTCACCAGGGTCGGGTGAGCACTATGGCTACACCTTC.

The chain links TRBV2 to TRBJ1-4, with D perhaps TRBD1 (5 bases). Germline CDR1 reads SNHLY; CDR2 reads FYNNEI. This CDR3 has 12 residues. V lost 7 bases, J lost 8 bases, and 11 bases lay in between. The CDR3 sequence: CASIGHGEKLFF. CDR3 coding DNA: TGTGCCAGCATCGGACATGGGGAAAAACTGTTTTTT.

This sequence joins TRBV2 and TRBJ1-4; the D gene is possibly TRBD1 (5 bases). The CDR3 is 14 residues long. Trimming cost V 5 bases and J 7 bases, with 14 bases left between them. Germline CDR1 is SNHLY and CDR2 is FYNNEI. CDR3 loop: CASSTLGVSEKLFF. In nucleotides, the CDR3 is TGTGCCAGCAGTACTCTGGGGGTTAGTGAAAAACTGTTTTTT.